This T cell receptor (beta chain) was identified during a study of control samples from healthy donors and cancer patients. This table comes from immunoSEQ multiplex PCR, and its TCRdb copy is limited to in-frame clones, with some not included. The table shows around 97,000 clones, with 75% to 90% occurring only once. The clonotype was recovered from a man between 60 and 75 years old with lung cancer. The sample comprised PBMCs.

The CDR3 protein is CASSLPRGELFF. The CDR3 region has the DNA TGTGCCAGCAGCTTACCGCGGGGGGAGCTGTTTTTT. The V and J genes are TRBV7-3 and TRBJ2-2; D is uncertain. Trimming removed 2 bases from V and 8 bases from J, with 6 bases in between. Per the germline V gene, CDR1 is SGHTA and CDR2 is FQGTGA. The CDR3 is 12 amino acids.